This passage covers 21 T cell receptor beta chains from one sample sequenced in a study of regulatory T cells in long-lasting Graves disease listed by TCRdb under 2021. The label giving this sample's time point can be read as: persistent/refractory GD, antithyroid drugs over 5 years with positive TRAb. For both TCR sequencing and RNA sequencing, RNA was extracted from PBMCs in TRIzol. Library method: multiplex PCR. TCRdb names Illumina HiSeq 4000 as the instrument used. CDR3 regions were amplified by Arm-PCR with iRepertoire HTBI primers to construct TCR beta libraries. The public reads were run again by TCRdb, first through fastp at Q25 and then through MiXCR, and only productive beta chains were kept. Rows are unified per CDR3 protein, each entry keeping the most common DNA and genes. The sample yields hundreds of thousands of distinct CDR3 sequences; less than 25% were counted once. The ten largest clonotypes hold under 9% of the sample.

The source material was peripheral blood mononuclear cells (PBMCs), sampled when the disease was refractory, from a patient treated with antithyroid drugs. The receptor set was obtained from a female donor with Graves disease.

This clonotype came up a few times. The gene calls are TRBV6-2 or TRBV6-3 and TRBJ2-7, with D possibly matching TRBD2 (6 bases). The germline CDR1 and CDR2 sequences are MNHEY and SVGEGT. The CDR3 spans 15 residues. V was cut by 2 bases and J by 6 bases, with 17 bases left in between. CDR3: CASSYEGGTAGEQYF. The CDR3 bases are TGTGCCAGCAGTTACGAGGGAGGCACAGCGGGCGAGCAGTACTTC.

The sample holds a few counts of this clonotype. This chain uses TRBV7-9 with TRBJ1-2; TRBD1 might be the D (6 bases). CDR1 is SEHNR, CDR2 FQNEAQ, per germline (reference sequence). The CDR3 has 16 residues. Trimming left V 5 bases short and J 5 bases short, with 21 bases between. CDR3 sequence reads: CASSLRQAEGVYGYTF. The CDR3 DNA reads as TGTGCCAGCAGCCTACGACAGGCCGAAGGGGTATATGGCTACACCTTC.

This clonotype was picked up a small number of times. This CDR3 reads CASSLGQRMGEKLFF. The CDR3 DNA follows: TGCGCCAGCAGCTTGGGTCAGCGGATGGGTGAAAAACTGTTTTTT. This rearrangement joins TRBV5-1 to TRBJ1-4; no reliable D call. Trimming cost V 0 bases and J 7 bases, with 13 bases left between them. This CDR3 is 15 amino acids long. Germline CDR1 SGHRS, CDR2 YFSETQ.

This chain joins TRBV7-9 and TRBJ1-1; 7 bases match TRBD1. Germline CDR1 SEHNR, CDR2 FQNEAQ (reference sequence). The CDR3 consists of 13 residues. V gave up 5 bases and J gave up 3 bases; unmatched junction bases: 3. The CDR3 coding sequence is TGTGCCAGCAGCACGACAGGGTACACTGAAGCTTTCTTT. It specifies CASSTTGYTEAFF.

CDR3: CASSISVTAEAFF. The DNA of the CDR3 is TGTGCCAGTAGTATATCAGTCACAGCTGAAGCTTTCTTT. This rearrangement joins TRBV19 to TRBJ1-1; D call uncertain. CDR3 length: 13 residues. Trimming took off 2 bases at V and 6 bases at J, with 10 bases between the two ends. Germline CDR1 LNHDA, CDR2 SQIVND (reference sequence). Drawing the rest from reference TRBV19 and TRBJ1-1, the complete variable domain is DGGITQSPKYLFRKEGQNVTLSCEQNLNHDAMYWYRQDPGQGLRLIYYSQIVNDFQKGDIAEGYSVSREKKESFPLTVTSAQKNPTAFYLCASSISVTAEAFFGQGTRLTVV.

This chain joins TRBV3-1 and TRBJ1-2; maybe TRBD1 (5 bases). Germline CDR1 and CDR2: LGHDT and YNNKEL (reference sequence). The CDR3 consists of 13 residues. V gave up 5 bases and J gave up 7 bases, with 14 bases separating them. The CDR3 DNA reads TGTGCCAGCAGCTTCCGGGGGGGATTTGGCTACACCTTC. It specifies CASSFRGGFGYTF.

This clonotype has a handful of counts. The chain has TRBV19 and TRBJ1-2; 9 nucleotides agree with TRBD1. The CDR3 consists of 15 residues. Germline lookup yields CDR1 LNHDA and CDR2 SQIVND (reference sequence). V lost 4 bases to trimming and J lost 7 bases; unmatched junction nucleotides: 10. CDR3 bases: TGTGCCAGTAGTAAGGACAGGGGTCGACGGCTTGGCTACACCTTC. It translates to CASSKDRGRRLGYTF. The entire variable domain, with the rest obtained from reference TRBV19 and TRBJ1-2, is as follows: DGGITQSPKYLFRKEGQNVTLSCEQNLNHDAMYWYRQDPGQGLRLIYYSQIVNDFQKGDIAEGYSVSREKKESFPLTVTSAQKNPTAFYLCASSKDRGRRLGYTFGSGTRLTVV.

V is TRBV7-3 and J is TRBJ2-2; D may be TRBD2 (6 bases). The CDR3 runs 15 residues. V was trimmed by 5 bases and J by 3 bases, leaving 13 bases between them. Germline V lookup: CDR1 SGHTA, CDR2 FQGTGA. The CDR3 DNA is TGTGCCAGCAGCCGAAGGGACTCTCACACCGGGGAGCTGTTTTTT. Protein product: CASSRRDSHTGELFF.

The chain joins TRBV25-1 to TRBJ1-1; TRBD1 might be the D (5 bases). This CDR3 is built from 13 residues. Deletions cut 1 base from V and 4 bases from J, with 7 bases between. Germline CDR1 reads MGHDK; CDR2 reads SYGVNS. The CDR3 reads CASSELGGTEAFF. The CDR3 nucleotides read TGTGCCAGCAGTGAATTGGGGGGCACTGAAGCTTTCTTT. The whole variable domain, remainder taken from reference TRBV25-1 and TRBJ1-1, is EADIYQTPRYLVIGTGKKITLECSQTMGHDKMYWYQQDPGMELHLIHYSYGVNSTEKGDLSSESTVSRIRTEHFPLTLESARPSHTSQYLCASSELGGTEAFFGQGTRLTVV.

This clonotype was seen at least ten times. This chain uses TRBV29-1 with TRBJ2-7, with D possibly matching TRBD1 (5 bases). The CDR3 totals 15 residues. V was cut by 1 base and J by 3 bases, with 16 bases left in between. Germline CDR1 reads SQVTM; CDR2 reads ANQGSEA. CDR3 protein: CSVEVSGFRGYEQYF. In DNA, the CDR3 is TGCAGCGTTGAAGTGTCGGGTTTTAGGGGCTACGAGCAGTACTTC.

Ten or more counts support this clonotype. The chain recombines TRBV5-4 with TRBJ2-7; 13 positions agree with TRBD2. CDR1 is SGHNT and CDR2 is YYREEE in the germline V gene (reference sequence). The V segment lost 0 bases and the J segment 2 bases; nucleotides outside the gene matches: 8. The CDR3 is made up of 18 amino acids. The CDR3 DNA reads TGTGCCAGCAGCTTGGCCGTCAGAACTAGCGGGAGGGCCTACGAGCAGTACTTC. Its protein is CASSLAVRTSGRAYEQYF. The full variable domain, its missing parts supplied by reference TRBV5-4 and TRBJ2-7, is ETGVTQSPTHLIKTRGQQVTLRCSSQSGHNTVSWYQQALGQGPQFIFQYYREEENGRGNFPPRFSGLQFPNYSSELNVNALELDDSALYLCASSLAVRTSGRAYEQYFGPGTRLTVT.

The chain links TRBV29-1 to TRBJ1-5; D uncertain. Trimming shortened V by 7 bases and J by 4 bases, and 17 bases separated the two germline ends. This CDR3 comprises 14 residues. The germline V gene has CDR1 SQVTM and CDR2 ANQGSEA. CDR3 amino acids: CSANCQGANQPQHF. Written as DNA, the CDR3 is TGCAGCGCTAACTGCCAAGGTGCAAATCAGCCCCAGCATTTT.

This clonotype was picked up a small number of times. The chain joins TRBV14 to TRBJ1-1; no clear D. Between the trimmed V and J ends, which lost 1 base and 3 bases, there was a span of 6 bases. The CDR3 has 13 residues. Germline loops: CDR1 SGHDN, CDR2 FVKESK. CDR3 nucleotide sequence: TGTGCCAGCAGCCAAGTGGGTGACACTGAAGCTTTCTTT. Its translation is CASSQVGDTEAFF.

As concerns this clonotype: This may arise from a read error, as a much more abundant clone is one base away. The chain couples TRBV2 to TRBJ1-4, with unresolved D. Germline CDR1 and CDR2: SNHLY and FYNNEI. This CDR3 is built from 20 residues. Deletions cut 1 base from V and 10 bases from J, with 31 bases between. The CDR3 DNA sequence: TGTGCCAGCAGTGAAGAAGGGATCGAATATCCTATCCTCGGACTCGTAAAACTGTTTTTT. It specifies CASSEEGIEYPILGLVKLFF.

The chain carries TRBV20-1 and TRBJ2-7; 9 bases fit TRBD2. The ends lost 2 bases at V and 3 bases at J; junction bases unmatched: 17. CDR1 is DFQATT, CDR2 SNEGSKA, per germline (reference sequence). The CDR3 consists of 18 residues. CDR3 amino acids: CSARKDLNAGGGGYEQYF. As DNA, the CDR3 is TGCAGTGCTAGAAAAGACCTAAACGCGGGAGGGGGTGGCTACGAGCAGTACTTC.

J is TRBJ1-1 and V is TRBV7-9; tentatively, D is TRBD1 (6 bases). CDR1 is SEHNR, CDR2 FQNEAQ, per germline (reference sequence). V lost 3 bases and J 6 bases, leaving 20 bases between the germline ends. The CDR3 covers 16 residues. The CDR3: CASSFWPAGDFAEAFF. The DNA of the CDR3 is TGTGCCAGCAGCTTTTGGCCCGCAGGGGATTTCGCTGAAGCTTTCTTT. The full variable domain, in which reference TRBV7-9 and TRBJ1-1 provide the parts outside the CDR3, is DTGVSQNPRHKITKRGQNVTFRCDPISEHNRLYWYRQTLGQGPEFLTYFQNEAQLEKSRLLSDRFSAERPKGSFSTLEIQRTEQGDSAMYLCASSFWPAGDFAEAFFGQGTRLTVV.

This clonotype was found many times. The J gene is TRBJ2-2, the V gene TRBV6-2 or TRBV6-3; a possible D gene is TRBD2 (5 bases). CDR3 length: 14 amino acids. Trimming shortened V by 3 bases and J by 6 bases, and 11 bases separated the two germline ends. In germline, CDR1 is MNHEY, CDR2 SVGEGT. In DNA, the CDR3 is TGTGCCAGCAGTTATTTTCGAGGGTCCGGGGAGCTGTTTTTT. It encodes CASSYFRGSGELFF.

Many counts were recorded for this clonotype. The chain carries TRBV5-6 and TRBJ1-2; D call uncertain. The V end lost 1 base, the J end lost 4 bases, and 8 bases lay between the germline ends. The CDR3 runs to 13 residues. Germline CDR1 is SGHDT and CDR2 is YYEEEE. CDR3 loop: CASSLSHSYGYTF. In DNA form, the CDR3 reads TGTGCCAGCAGCTTGTCACACAGCTATGGCTACACCTTC.

This clonotype appeared a single time. This rearrangement joins TRBV6-2 or TRBV6-3 to TRBJ2-1; 9 bases map to TRBD2. The ends lost 2 bases at V and 4 bases at J; junction bases unmatched: 3. This CDR3 region has 15 residues. Germline V gives CDR1 MNHEY, CDR2 SVGEGT. The CDR3 reads CASSYSSGGYNEQFF. The CDR3 DNA is TGTGCCAGCAGTTACAGTAGCGGGGGTTACAATGAGCAGTTCTTC.

The V call is TRBV6-1, the J call TRBJ2-6; 7 bases agree with TRBD1. V trimming: 5 bases; J trimming: 0 bases; junction bases outside the gene matches: 10. The CDR3 loop spans 18 amino acids. The germline V gene has CDR1 MNHNS and CDR2 SASEGT. CDR3 coding DNA: TGTGCCAGCAGTCCGACAGGGCCCCCAAGCTCTGGGGCCAACGTCCTGACTTTC. This translates into CASSPTGPPSSGANVLTF.

V usage is TRBV20-1 and J usage is TRBJ1-3, with a possible D match to TRBD1 (5 bases). The germline V gene encodes CDR1 DFQATT and CDR2 SNEGSKA (reference sequence). The CDR3 length is 13 residues. Here the CDR3 DNA reads TGCAGCCTAACAGGAGACTCTGGAAACACCATATATTTT. Residues: CSLTGDSGNTIYF.